The sequence of this T cell receptor beta chain was determined in a study of CD8 T cells in ankylosing spondylitis. The CDR3 runs to 17 residues. Trimming took 6 bases from V and 7 from J; bases not matched to a gene: 12. Germline V CDR1 and CDR2: SNHLY, FYNNEI. TCRdb fed the 5' RACE reads into MiXCR, producing one record per CDR3 protein. This sample yields about 260,000 distinct CDR3 sequences, of which about 19% are seen a single time; less than 9% belongs to the top ten. This TCR came from a male donor with ankylosing spondylitis or in good health (not recorded which). The sample was blood, either unsorted or a sorted T cell fraction (not recorded which). The V gene is TRBV2, the J gene TRBJ2-3; 14 bases align to TRBD2. The CDR3 protein is CASRQSTSGRALYTQYF. Written as DNA, the CDR3 is TGTGCCAGCAGGCAATCGACTAGCGGGAGGGCCTTATATACGCAGTATTTT.